This passage covers 15 T cell receptor beta chains from one sample sequenced in a study of T-cell reconstitution after alpha-beta-depleted transplantation in children. Broader study findings: Several hundred expanded graft clones reportedly were the source of alpha-beta T cells about two months after transplant.

What these receptors recognize is not known. Construction of the TCRbeta library involved unique molecular identifiers. Using its own MiXCR run on the PCR reads, TCRdb lists one record per CDR3 protein. The sample carries tens of thousands of distinct CDR3 sequences, 5% to 7.5% recorded once. The source material was peripheral blood, sampled 60 days after TCRalphabeta/CD19-depleted stem cell transplant. The receptor set was obtained from a child less than two years old who had a stem cell transplant for acute myeloid leukemia, so the T cells may come from the graft donor.

This clonotype occurred many times. The chain combines TRBV10-1 with TRBJ2-7, with D tentatively TRBD1 or TRBD2 (5 bases each). Per the germline V gene, CDR1 is WNHNN and CDR2 is SYGVQD (reference sequence). Trimming took off 1 base at V and 4 bases at J, with 17 bases between the two ends. CDR3 length: 16 residues. The CDR3 nucleotides are TGCGCCAGCAGTGAGTACCGACAGCGGCCCTCGTACGAGCAGTACTTC. Its translation is CASSEYRQRPSYEQYF.

The sample holds many counts of this clonotype. The chain combines TRBV3-1 with TRBJ2-7, with D possibly TRBD2 on 5 matching bases. Trimming took off 7 bases at V and 4 bases at J, with 17 bases between the two ends. This CDR3 contains 14 residues. Germline V gene data show CDR1 as LGHDT and CDR2 as YNNKEL (reference sequence). The CDR3 sequence is CASTLAGERYEQYF. In DNA, the CDR3 is TGTGCCAGCACCCTAGCAGGAGAACGGTACGAGCAGTACTTC.

This clonotype appeared many times. V gene TRBV7-9 combines with J gene TRBJ1-1, with D perhaps matching TRBD1 (5 bases). This CDR3 is built from 14 residues. The V gene's germline CDR1 is SEHNR and CDR2 FQNEAQ (reference sequence). The germline V and J ends were trimmed by 4 bases and 2 bases, with 11 bases remaining between them. CDR3 in amino acids: CASSYTGVNTEAFF. The CDR3 bases are TGTGCCAGCAGCTATACAGGCGTCAACACTGAAGCTTTCTTT.

There are many counts of this clonotype. J is TRBJ2-7 and V is TRBV12-3 or TRBV12-4; 10 nucleotides line up with TRBD2. The CDR3 is 15 amino acids. V shed 2 bases, J shed 2 bases, and the junction held 3 bases outside the gene matches. CDR3 region: CASSLQTSGTYEQYF. The CDR3, as DNA: TGTGCCAGCAGTTTACAAACTAGCGGGACCTACGAGCAGTACTTC.

This clonotype was observed many times. The rearrangement links TRBV5-5 to TRBJ2-7; no definite D call. Trimming stripped 2 bases from V and 7 bases from J, with 13 bases between. From germline, CDR1 is SGHKS and CDR2 YYEKEE (reference sequence). The CDR3 has 13 residues. CDR3 region: CASSLPTRREQYF. The CDR3 DNA reads as TGTGCCAGCAGCTTACCGACTCGACGGGAGCAGTACTTC.

By share, this clonotype ranks as medium-sized. This rearrangement joins TRBV10-1 to TRBJ2-3, with D perhaps TRBD2 (6 bases). Germline CDR1 reads WNHNN; CDR2 reads SYGVQD (reference sequence). The germline V and J ends were trimmed by 5 bases and 4 bases, with 13 bases remaining between them. The CDR3 totals 14 residues. As DNA, the CDR3 is TGCGCCAGCAGTAAGGCGGCTAGCGCAGATACGCAGTATTTT. Translated, it gives CASSKAASADTQYF.

This clonotype showed up many times. V gene TRBV7-2 combines with J gene TRBJ1-1; D perhaps matches TRBD1 (5 bases). Trimming shortened V by 4 bases and J by 2 bases, and 11 bases separated the two germline ends. This CDR3 is built from 14 residues. The V gene's germline CDR1 is SGHTA and CDR2 FQGNSA. The CDR3 nucleotides read TGTGCCAGCAGCTCGGTAAGGGGTAACACTGAAGCTTTCTTT. As protein: CASSSVRGNTEAFF. Drawing the rest from reference TRBV7-2 and TRBJ1-1, the complete variable domain is GAGVSQSPSNKVTEKGKDVELRCDPISGHTALYWYRQSLGQGLEFLIYFQGNSAPDKSGLPSDRFSAERTGGSVSTLTIQRTQQEDSAVYLCASSSVRGNTEAFFGQGTRLTVV.

This clonotype was observed at least ten times. The rearrangement links TRBV19 to TRBJ2-6; no reliable D call. V lost 5 bases, J lost 1 base, and 12 bases lay in between. The germline CDR1 and CDR2 sequences are LNHDA and SQIVND (reference sequence). CDR3 length: 16 amino acids. The CDR3 reads CASSPDRMSGANVLTF. For the CDR3, the DNA is TGTGCCAGTAGTCCCGACCGTATGTCTGGGGCCAACGTCCTGACTTTC.

This clonotype was seen ten or more times. The rearrangement joins TRBV4-3 to TRBJ2-2; TRBD1 is a possible D gene (7 bases). Germline V gene data show CDR1 as LGHNA and CDR2 as YSLEER. The CDR3 has 18 amino acids. The ends were cut back, 4 bases at V and 5 bases at J, with 23 bases in the middle. The CDR3 DNA reads TGCGCCAGCAGCCGATTAGGGGGCGGGGACTCGGGAACCGGGGAGCTGTTTTTT. It translates to CASSRLGGGDSGTGELFF.

This clonotype was picked up many times. CDR3 amino acids: CASSVRGRDSPLHF. The DNA of the CDR3 is TGTGCCAGCAGTGTCAGGGGGCGCGATTCACCCCTCCACTTT. The rearrangement joins TRBV2 to TRBJ1-6, with 8 bases fitting TRBD1. Trimming at V came to 4 bases and at J to 8 bases, leaving 4 bases not matched to a gene. The CDR3 length is 14 residues. CDR1 and CDR2 from the germline V gene are SNHLY and FYNNEI. Based on the CDR3 plus reference TRBV2 and TRBJ1-6, the full variable domain is EPEVTQTPSHQVTQMGQEVILRCVPISNHLYFYWYRQILGQKVEFLVSFYNNEISEKSEIFDDQFSVERPDGSNFTLKIRSTKLEDSAMYFCASSVRGRDSPLHFGNGTRLTVT.

Ten or more counts support this clonotype. The V gene is TRBV11-2, the J gene TRBJ2-7; D is perhaps TRBD1 or TRBD2 (8 bases each). CDR3 length equals 15 residues. Looked up from germline, CDR1 is SGHAT and CDR2 is FQNNGV. With 0 bases removed from V and 5 bases from J, the gap between germline ends came to 14 bases. As DNA, the CDR3 is TGTGCCAGCAGCTTAGATAGCGGGACAGGACACGAGCAGTACTTC. Its protein is CASSLDSGTGHEQYF. The full variable domain, in which reference TRBV11-2 and TRBJ2-7 provide the parts outside the CDR3, is EAGVAQSPRYKIIEKRQSVAFWCNPISGHATLYWYQQILGQGPKLLIQFQNNGVVDDSQLPKDRFSAERLKGVDSTLKIQPAKLEDSAVYLCASSLDSGTGHEQYFGPGTRLTVT.

Ten or more counts support this clonotype. The CDR3 spells CATSAAGYTDTQYF. The CDR3, as DNA: TGTGCCACCAGTGCAGCGGGGTATACAGATACGCAGTATTTT. The chain recombines TRBV24-1 with TRBJ2-3, with TRBD2 identical over 7 bases. The germline V gene has CDR1 KGHDR and CDR2 SFDVKD. The CDR3 loop spans 14 amino acids. V shed 5 bases, J shed 3 bases, and the junction held 4 bases outside the gene matches.

This clonotype occurred many times. The chain joins TRBV5-6 to TRBJ2-1; D not certain. The CDR3 totals 14 residues. Germline-derived CDR1 and CDR2 are SGHDT and YYEEEE. The germline V and J ends were trimmed by 0 bases and 3 bases, with 7 bases remaining between them. CDR3 DNA: TGTGCCAGCAGCTTGGACGGCTACTACAATGAGCAGTTCTTC. Translation gives CASSLDGYYNEQFF.

Many counts were recorded for this clonotype. The chain couples TRBV5-1 to TRBJ1-3; D is unclear. The CDR3 totals 14 residues. Germline V gene lookup returns CDR1 SGHRS and CDR2 YFSETQ. V lost 2 bases to trimming and J lost 0 bases, with 6 bases between them. CDR3 in amino acids: CASSFDVSGNTIYF. CDR3 nucleotide sequence: TGCGCCAGCAGCTTCGACGTCTCTGGAAACACCATATATTTT.

This chain connects TRBV11-1 to TRBJ2-7; the D gene is possibly TRBD1 (5 bases). CDR3 length: 14 amino acids. Looked up from germline, CDR1 is SGHAT and CDR2 is FQDESV (reference sequence). The V end was cut by 0 bases, the J end by 2 bases, with 8 bases between. The DNA of the CDR3 is TGTGCCAGCAGCTTAGCCCCACAGGCCTACGAGCAGTACTTC. This codes for CASSLAPQAYEQYF.